This T cell receptor (beta chain) was sequenced in a study of cytomegalovirus exposure and HLA in healthy donors. General study results and limits: The authors enumerated some 170 TCR beta chains as linked to cytomegalovirus.

The PCR contained 60 Vbeta and 13 Jbeta primers. TCRdb keeps only in-frame clones here, not all; method: immunoSEQ multiplex PCR. The sample holds about 57,000 clones, around 81% seen once. CDR1 is SGHTA, CDR2 FQGNSA, per germline. The CDR3 is made up of 14 amino acids. Trimming shortened V by 3 bases and J by 6 bases, and 14 bases separated the two germline ends. Turning to this clone: Its antigen is still unknown.

V gene TRBV7-2 combines with J gene TRBJ1-2, with D uncertain. This TCR was sampled from a male donor in good health and CMV-seronegative. Sequencing was performed on PBMCs. CDR3 residues: CASSLDTSGDGYTF. The CDR3 DNA follows: TGTGCCAGCAGCTTGGATACCTCCGGGGATGGCTACACCTTC. Based on the CDR3 plus reference TRBV7-2 and TRBJ1-2, the full variable domain is GAGVSQSPSNKVTEKGKDVELRCDPISGHTALYWYRQSLGQGLEFLIYFQGNSAPDKSGLPSDRFSAERTGGSVSTLTIQRTQQEDSAVYLCASSLDTSGDGYTFGSGTRLTVV.